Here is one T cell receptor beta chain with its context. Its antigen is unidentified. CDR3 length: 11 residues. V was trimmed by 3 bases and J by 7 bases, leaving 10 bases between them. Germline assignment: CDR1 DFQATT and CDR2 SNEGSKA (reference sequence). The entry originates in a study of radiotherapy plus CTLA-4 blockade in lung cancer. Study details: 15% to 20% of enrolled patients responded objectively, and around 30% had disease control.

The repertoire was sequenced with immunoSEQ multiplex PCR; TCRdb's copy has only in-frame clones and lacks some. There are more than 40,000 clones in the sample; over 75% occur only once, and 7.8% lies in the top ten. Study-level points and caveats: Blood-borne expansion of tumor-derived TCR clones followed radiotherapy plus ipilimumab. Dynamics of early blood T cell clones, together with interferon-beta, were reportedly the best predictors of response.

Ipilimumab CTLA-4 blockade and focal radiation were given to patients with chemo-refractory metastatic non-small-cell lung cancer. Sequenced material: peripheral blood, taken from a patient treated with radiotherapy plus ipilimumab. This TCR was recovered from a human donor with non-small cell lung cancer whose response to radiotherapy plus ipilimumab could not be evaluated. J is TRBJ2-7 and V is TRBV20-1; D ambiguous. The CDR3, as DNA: TGCAGTGCTAGTCCCCGCACTGAGCAGTACTTC. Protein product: CSASPRTEQYF.